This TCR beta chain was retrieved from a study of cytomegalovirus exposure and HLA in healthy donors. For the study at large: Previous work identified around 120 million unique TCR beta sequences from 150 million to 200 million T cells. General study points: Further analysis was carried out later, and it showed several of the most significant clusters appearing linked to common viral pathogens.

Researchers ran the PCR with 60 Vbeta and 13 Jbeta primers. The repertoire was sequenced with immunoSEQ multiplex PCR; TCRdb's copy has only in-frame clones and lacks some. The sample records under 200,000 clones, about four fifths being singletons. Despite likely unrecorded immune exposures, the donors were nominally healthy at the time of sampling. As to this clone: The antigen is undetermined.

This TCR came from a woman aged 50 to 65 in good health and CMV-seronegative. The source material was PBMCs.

CDR3 sequence reads: CAISAGLAGGPIDTQYF. The CDR3 DNA is TGTGCCATCAGCGCAGGACTAGCGGGAGGGCCGATAGATACGCAGTATTTT. This sequence joins TRBV10-3 and TRBJ2-3; 15 nucleotides agree with TRBD2. Germline V gives CDR1 ENHRY, CDR2 SYGVKD. This CDR3 region has 17 residues. Germline trimming cut 6 bases from V and 5 bases from J; bases unmatched to any gene: 9.